A single sample gave rise to the 25 T cell receptor beta chains below, sequenced in a study of cytotoxic CD8 clonotypes in ibrutinib-treated CLL. Method: immunoSEQ multiplex PCR; TCRdb's copy keeps in-frame clones and lacks some. The sample has 250,000 to 350,000 clones, 70% to 80% seen once; the top ten hold roughly 5%. The source was PBMCs, collected at disease progression, from a patient treated with ibrutinib. These receptors came from a human donor with chronic lymphocytic leukemia.

V is TRBV10-3 and J is TRBJ1-1; D is unclear. Trimming shortened V by 2 bases and J by 3 bases, and 16 bases separated the two germline ends. The CDR3 is 16 residues long. CDR1 is ENHRY and CDR2 is SYGVKD in the germline V gene. For the CDR3, the DNA is TGTGCCATCAGTGAGCCCCAGTGGACTAGGGACACTGAAGCTTTCTTT. It is translated as CAISEPQWTRDTEAFF.

The chain carries TRBV2 and TRBJ2-7, with 9 bases fitting TRBD1. The germline V gene has CDR1 SNHLY and CDR2 FYNNEI. The CDR3 is 14 amino acids. The V segment lost 8 bases and the J segment 0 bases; nucleotides outside the gene matches: 5. The CDR3 DNA sequence: TGTGCCAGCCTCGACAGGGGGGACTCCTACGAGCAGTACTTC. This codes for CASLDRGDSYEQYF.

The chain joins TRBV2 to TRBJ2-7; weak D call: TRBD2 (5 bases). The CDR3 loop spans 15 amino acids. The V gene's germline CDR1 is SNHLY and CDR2 FYNNEI. Trimming cost V 6 bases and J 1 base, with 16 bases left between them. The CDR3 sequence: CASRTGSGRSYEQYF. The CDR3, as DNA: TGTGCCAGCAGAACGGGAAGCGGTCGTTCCTACGAGCAGTACTTC.

This chain joins TRBV7-9 and TRBJ1-2; maybe TRBD1 (6 bases). The germline CDR1 and CDR2 sequences are SEHNR and FQNEAQ (reference sequence). The V gene lost 1 base and the J gene lost 7 bases, with 10 bases spanning the gap. The CDR3 is 13 residues long. CDR3 residues: CASSLVGGGGYTF. The CDR3 DNA is TGTGCCAGCAGCTTAGTAGGGGGAGGTGGCTACACCTTC. The variable domain in full, with the rest retrieved from reference TRBV7-9 and TRBJ1-2, is DTGVSQNPRHKITKRGQNVTFRCDPISEHNRLYWYRQTLGQGPEFLTYFQNEAQLEKSRLLSDRFSAERPKGSFSTLEIQRTEQGDSAMYLCASSLVGGGGYTFGSGTRLTVV.

This sequence joins TRBV28 and TRBJ2-7, with TRBD2 matching 10 bases. The germline V gene has CDR1 MDHEN and CDR2 SYDVKM. This CDR3 comprises 17 residues. Losses at the gene ends were 4 bases for V and 2 bases for J; bases not matched to a gene: 11. The CDR3 region is CASSSPDLAGGPYEQYF. The CDR3 DNA follows: TGTGCCAGCAGTTCTCCGGATTTAGCGGGAGGTCCCTACGAGCAGTACTTC. Looking up the rest from reference TRBV28 and TRBJ2-7 gives the full variable domain: DVKVTQSSRYLVKRTGEKVFLECVQDMDHENMFWYRQDPGLGLRLIYFSYDVKMKEKGDIPEGYSVSREKKERFSLILESASTNQTSMYLCASSSPDLAGGPYEQYFGPGTRLTVT.

The chain recombines TRBV7-8 with TRBJ2-3; TRBD2 is a possible D gene (5 bases). The germline gives CDR1 SGHVS, CDR2 FQNEAQ. V was cut by 5 bases and J by 1 base, with 7 bases left in between. The CDR3 has 13 amino acids. CDR3 region: CASSRDGTDTQYF. DNA for the CDR3: TGTGCCAGCAGCCGGGATGGCACAGATACGCAGTATTTT.

As concerns this clone: The sample holds other DNA sequences that translate to the same CDR3. The V gene is TRBV7-9, the J gene TRBJ1-1; D unresolved. Trimming took 5 bases from V and 2 from J, leaving 6 bases between them. The CDR3 length is 12 residues. The germline CDR1 and CDR2 sequences are SEHNR and FQNEAQ (reference sequence). DNA of the CDR3: TGTGCCAGCAGCCCCAGAAACACTGAAGCTTTCTTT. Its protein is CASSPRNTEAFF.

CDR3 DNA: TGTGCCAGCAGCTTAGGGGGCAGAGGGACAGATACGCAGTATTTT. The encoded protein is CASSLGGRGTDTQYF. The rearrangement uses TRBV7-3 and TRBJ2-3, with a possible D match to TRBD1 (6 bases). Trimming removed 2 bases at V and 3 bases at J, with 12 bases between. CDR1 and CDR2 (germline): SGHTA, FQGTGA. CDR3 length: 15 amino acids.

This clone was recorded once. The chain is built from TRBV2 and TRBJ1-6; perhaps TRBD1 as D (6 bases). CDR3 length: 16 residues. In germline, CDR1 is SNHLY, CDR2 FYNNEI. Trimming pared 7 bases from V and 10 bases from J, leaving 23 bases between. CDR3 DNA: TGTGCCAGCACTCCGGATGCGTCGCAGGGGTGGTCACCCCTCCACTTT. Protein: CASTPDASQGWSPLHF. The variable domain in full, completed from reference TRBV2 and TRBJ1-6, reads EPEVTQTPSHQVTQMGQEVILRCVPISNHLYFYWYRQILGQKVEFLVSFYNNEISEKSEIFDDQFSVERPDGSNFTLKIRSTKLEDSAMYFCASTPDASQGWSPLHFGNGTRLTVT.

This sequence joins TRBV5-1 and TRBJ2-3; possible D gene TRBD2, 5 bases. CDR1 and CDR2 from the germline V gene are SGHRS and YFSETQ. The CDR3 is made up of 17 amino acids. Between the trimmed V and J ends, which lost 0 bases and 2 bases, there was a span of 16 bases. The CDR3 DNA sequence: TGCGCCAGCAGCTTGGCAGGACTCACCCGAAACACAGATACGCAGTATTTT. Translation gives CASSLAGLTRNTDTQYF.

J is TRBJ2-1 and V is TRBV11-2, with TRBD2 as a possible D gene (5 bases). The CDR3 consists of 13 residues. Deletions cut 5 bases from V and 9 bases from J, with 14 bases between. Germline CDR1 reads SGHAT; CDR2 reads FQNNGV. CDR3 sequence reads: CASSPAAVSEQFF. CDR3 DNA sequence: TGTGCCAGCAGCCCAGCAGCGGTAAGTGAGCAGTTCTTC.

The rearrangement joins TRBV18 to TRBJ2-7; 8 bases are shared with TRBD1. CDR1 and CDR2 from the germline V gene are KGHSH and LQKENI. This CDR3 contains 15 residues. V lost 2 bases to trimming and J lost 2 bases; unmatched junction nucleotides: 5. CDR3 loop: CASSPGQGAAYEQYF. The DNA for the CDR3 is TGTGCCAGCTCACCAGGGCAGGGGGCTGCCTACGAGCAGTACTTC.

V is TRBV5-1 and J is TRBJ2-5, with 7 bases lining up with TRBD1. The CDR3 loop spans 14 amino acids. Germline V gives CDR1 SGHRS, CDR2 YFSETQ. The junction had 6 bases not matched to a gene; V was cut back by 3 bases and J by 4 bases. In DNA form, the CDR3 reads TGCGCCAGCAGCTCGACAGGGACGCTAGAGACCCAGTACTTC. Translated, it gives CASSSTGTLETQYF.

There are a few counts of this clone. The chain joins TRBV9 to TRBJ1-2; 7 bases map to TRBD1. CDR1 is SGDLS and CDR2 is YYNGEE in the germline V gene. The length of the CDR3 is 16 residues. Trimming at V came to 0 bases and at J to 4 bases, leaving 9 bases not matched to a gene. The CDR3 loop reads CASSVVSQGLGYGYTF. The CDR3 DNA reads TGTGCCAGCAGCGTAGTGTCACAGGGGCTAGGCTATGGCTACACCTTC.

The chain is built from TRBV9 and TRBJ2-7, with 10 nucleotides matching TRBD2. The CDR3 spans 14 residues. Trimming removed 5 bases from V and 4 bases from J; junction bases left unmatched: 6. CDR1 is SGDLS, CDR2 YYNGEE, per germline. The CDR3 loop is CASSPGTSEYEQYF. Here the CDR3 DNA reads TGTGCCAGCAGTCCCGGGACTAGCGAGTACGAGCAGTACTTC.

In its sample, this clone was seen a few times. V and J are TRBV18 and TRBJ2-4, with D possibly TRBD2 on 5 matching bases. This CDR3 spans 16 amino acids. The germline V and J ends were trimmed by 3 bases and 3 bases, with 15 bases remaining between them. The germline CDR1 and CDR2 sequences are KGHSH and LQKENI. The CDR3 here is CASSPVEGWVKNIQYF. CDR3 in DNA: TGTGCCAGCTCACCCGTAGAGGGTTGGGTCAAAAACATTCAGTACTTC.

V and J are TRBV19 and TRBJ2-3, with TRBD2 matching over 11 bases. The germline CDR1 and CDR2 sequences are LNHDA and SQIVND (reference sequence). The CDR3 runs to 16 residues. J lost 5 bases, V lost 3 bases, and 7 bases had no gene match. The CDR3: CASSIIAGGPEDTQYF. In DNA, the CDR3 is TGTGCCAGTAGTATCATAGCGGGGGGGCCCGAAGATACGCAGTATTTT.

J is TRBJ2-7 and V is TRBV5-1, with 12 bases that match TRBD2. The V segment lost 4 bases and the J segment 4 bases; nucleotides outside the gene matches: 6. Looked up from germline, CDR1 is SGHRS and CDR2 is YFSETQ. CDR3 length: 15 residues. The CDR3 DNA reads TGCGCCAGCAGCGCGTGGACTAGCGGGACTTACGAGCAGTACTTC. It yields the protein CASSAWTSGTYEQYF.

CDR3: CASSFGGIRNEQFF. DNA for the CDR3: TGTGCCAGCAGTTTCGGCGGGATAAGAAATGAGCAGTTCTTC. V and J are TRBV28 and TRBJ2-1, with TRBD2 as a possible D gene (6 bases). The CDR3 covers 14 residues. CDR1 and CDR2 (germline): MDHEN, SYDVKM. The V end was cut by 3 bases, the J end by 7 bases, with 13 bases between.

This clone was observed a handful of times. The chain recombines TRBV13 with TRBJ2-1; 7 bases fit TRBD2. V dropped 3 bases and J dropped 0; count of bases not matched to a gene: 5. The CDR3 runs 16 residues. Germline V gene lookup returns CDR1 PRHDT and CDR2 FYEKMQ (reference sequence). In DNA form, the CDR3 reads TGTGCCAGCAGCTTGAGGGAGGGATACTCCTACAATGAGCAGTTCTTC. Residues: CASSLREGYSYNEQFF.

A few counts support this clone. The rearrangement links TRBV9 to TRBJ1-1, with no clear D. V was cut by 0 bases and J by 1 base, with 7 bases left in between. Germline assignment: CDR1 SGDLS and CDR2 YYNGEE. This CDR3 contains 14 residues. DNA of the CDR3: TGTGCCAGCAGCGTAGGGGGAGAGAACACTGAAGCTTTCTTT. Translated, it gives CASSVGGENTEAFF.

This clone was picked up one time. The chain uses TRBV11-3 and TRBJ2-7, with 11 positions matching TRBD2. The germline gives CDR1 SGHNT, CDR2 YENEEA. This CDR3 comprises 14 residues. The CDR3 loop reads CADPSGTSGYEQYF. The CDR3 nucleotides read TGTGCGGACCCCTCCGGGACTAGCGGCTACGAGCAGTACTTC.

The rearrangement joins TRBV29-1 to TRBJ1-1; D might be TRBD1 (5 bases). The CDR3 runs to 15 residues. Per the germline V gene, CDR1 is SQVTM and CDR2 is ANQGSEA. The germline V and J ends were trimmed by 6 bases and 2 bases, with 19 bases remaining between them. CDR3 in amino acids: CSVSPPWGGNTEAFF. As DNA, the CDR3 is TGCAGCGTATCTCCCCCGTGGGGGGGAAACACTGAAGCTTTCTTT.

This clone was seen once. J is TRBJ2-1 and V is TRBV7-9; D is undetermined. The V and J ends lost 1 base and 0 bases respectively, with 19 bases between them. This CDR3 spans 19 amino acids. Germline CDR1 SEHNR, CDR2 FQNEAQ (reference sequence). The CDR3: CASSLDIGFSLSSYNEQFF. In DNA form, the CDR3 reads TGTGCCAGCAGCTTAGATATAGGCTTCTCCTTGAGCTCCTACAATGAGCAGTTCTTC.

The chain recombines TRBV18 with TRBJ2-1; 11 positions agree with TRBD2. V lost 3 bases to trimming and J lost 3 bases; unmatched junction nucleotides: 13. The germline CDR1 and CDR2 sequences are KGHSH and LQKENI. The CDR3 length is 19 residues. The DNA for the CDR3 is TGTGCCAGCTCACCTAGAGATCCGCGACTAGCGGGATTCTACAATGAGCAGTTCTTC. It specifies CASSPRDPRLAGFYNEQFF.